The rows below give T cell receptor beta chains drawn from one sample of a study of shared clonotypes between healthy human individuals. TCRdb's table, derived via immunoSEQ multiplex PCR, lists solely in-frame clones and lacks some. The sample has around 1.4 million clones, around 98.5% seen once. The sample taken for sequencing was naive CD4+ T cells sorted from blood. Every receptor here comes from a young man in good health. Both conserved end residues are part of each CDR3. The D gene is left open where the match is weak. Size values are once, few and many counts, or a class for expanded clones, and some rows have none.

size	V	J	D	CDR3	DNA
-	TRBV27	TRBJ2-6	-	CASRPGSGANVLTF	TGTGCCAGCAGACCTGGCTCTGGGGCCAACGTCCTGACTTTC
-	TRBV25-1	TRBJ2-7	-	CASASGSYEQYF	TGTGCCAGCGCCTCAGGCTCATACGAGCAGTACTTC
-	TRBV2	TRBJ2-7	TRBD2	CASGLASYEQYF	TGTGCCAGCGGACTAGCGTCCTACGAGCAGTACTTC
-	TRBV5-1	TRBJ2-7	TRBD1	CASSLDRDYEQYF	TGCGCCAGCAGCTTAGACAGGGACTACGAGCAGTACTTC
once	TRBV5-1	TRBJ1-4	-	CASSLKSGDNEKLFF	TGCGCCAGCAGCTTGAAGAGCGGAGATAATGAAAAACTGTTTTTT
-	TRBV2	TRBJ2-3	-	CASRRMVNTDTQYF	TGTGCCAGCCGGAGAATGGTAAACACAGATACGCAGTATTTT
-	TRBV7-9	TRBJ2-7	-	CASSLPIAAMSSYEQYF	TGTGCCAGCAGCTTACCCATAGCGGCGATGAGCTCCTACGAGCAGTACTTC
-	TRBV5-4	TRBJ2-1	TRBD2	CASSSGTSGNYNEQFF	TGTGCCAGCAGCTCAGGGACTAGCGGGAACTACAATGAGCAGTTCTTC
-	TRBV28	TRBJ1-3	-	CASSTRRGGGNTIYF	TGTGCCAGCAGTACACGCAGGGGCGGTGGAAACACCATATATTTT
-	TRBV5-1	TRBJ2-5	-	CASSFRAGGETQYF	TGCGCCAGCAGCTTCAGGGCGGGCGGTGAGACCCAGTACTTC
-	TRBV7-2	TRBJ2-7	-	CASSLMRASYEQYF	TGTGCCAGCAGCTTAATGCGGGCGAGCTACGAGCAGTACTTC
-	TRBV7-9	TRBJ2-1	TRBD2	CASSLSPSGGTSGSWFF	TGTGCCAGCAGCTTATCTCCTAGCGGGGGTACTAGCGGCTCGTGGTTCTTC
-	TRBV15	TRBJ1-4	-	CATSRDIIVGRPNEKLFF	TGTGCCACCAGCAGAGATATCATCGTAGGCAGGCCTAATGAAAAACTGTTTTTT
once	TRBV2	TRBJ2-5	-	CASSYDREETQYF	TGTGCCAGCAGTTATGATCGGGAAGAGACCCAGTACTTC
-	TRBV9	TRBJ2-7	-	CASSVDGTTLYEQYF	TGTGCCAGCAGCGTAGACGGGACAACCCTCTACGAGCAGTACTTC
-	TRBV9	TRBJ2-7	TRBD2	CASSGRGTSGSHEQYF	TGTGCCAGCAGCGGACGGGGTACTAGCGGGAGCCACGAGCAGTACTTC
-	TRBV19	TRBJ2-7	TRBD2	CASRQNRLAGVGEQYF	TGTGCCAGTCGACAAAACCGACTAGCGGGTGTTGGCGAGCAGTACTTC
-	TRBV9	TRBJ1-1	-	CASSLGSSLVLNTEAFF	TGTGCCAGCAGCTTAGGGTCCTCTCTAGTATTGAACACTGAAGCTTTCTTT
-	TRBV11-2	TRBJ2-7	TRBD1	CASSLEGDSSYEQYF	TGTGCCAGCAGCTTAGAGGGGGACAGCTCCTACGAGCAGTACTTC
-	TRBV7-7	TRBJ2-7	-	CASSLDRSYEQYF	TGTGCCAGCAGCTTAGACAGATCCTACGAGCAGTACTTC
-	TRBV28	TRBJ2-7	-	CASTLSEGEGRTYEQYF	TGTGCCAGCACCCTCTCTGAGGGGGAGGGGAGAACTTACGAGCAGTACTTC
-	TRBV5-1	TRBJ2-3	TRBD1	CASSTLTGGTDTQYF	TGCGCCAGCAGCACCTTGACAGGGGGCACAGATACGCAGTATTTT
-	TRBV7-9	TRBJ2-5	-	CASSLVRSGSETQYF	TGTGCCAGCAGCTTAGTGAGGTCAGGGTCCGAGACCCAGTACTTC
-	TRBV18	TRBJ1-2	-	CASSSGQNYGYTF	TGTGCCAGCTCGTCAGGACAGAACTATGGCTACACCTTC
-	TRBV6-5	TRBJ2-1	-	CASRPLASSYNEQFF	TGTGCCAGCAGGCCTCTAGCAAGCTCCTACAATGAGCAGTTCTTC
-	TRBV5-6	TRBJ2-1	-	CASSSGGTQRTYNEQFF	TGTGCCAGCAGCTCCGGTGGAACCCAGCGGACTTACAATGAGCAGTTCTTC
-	TRBV2	TRBJ1-2	-	CASSGGGGNQILYGYTF	TGTGCCAGCAGTGGCGGGGGAGGGAATCAGATCTTGTATGGCTACACCTTC
once	TRBV10-2	TRBJ1-1	TRBD1	CASRGTVSAFF	TGCGCCAGCAGGGGGACAGTTTCCGCTTTCTTT
-	TRBV5-6	TRBJ2-1	TRBD2	CASSSPGLHNEQFF	TGTGCCAGCAGCTCGCCGGGACTACACAATGAGCAGTTCTTC
once	TRBV5-1	TRBJ1-1	TRBD1	CASSLEGANTEAFF	TGCGCCAGCAGCTTGGAGGGGGCGAACACTGAAGCTTTCTTT
-	TRBV4-1	TRBJ1-1	TRBD1	CASSRPTGGMNTEAFF	TGCGCCAGCAGCCGACCGACAGGGGGCATGAACACTGAAGCTTTCTTT
-	TRBV9	TRBJ2-5	-	CASSARSGTSQETQYF	TGTGCCAGCAGCGCCAGGTCGGGAACATCTCAAGAGACCCAGTACTTC
-	TRBV5-1	TRBJ2-1	TRBD2	CASSLVAGNNEQFF	TGCGCCAGCAGCTTAGTAGCGGGAAACAATGAGCAGTTCTTC
-	TRBV7-8	TRBJ2-3	-	CASSPTPGVTSTDTQYF	TGTGCCAGCAGCCCAACCCCTGGCGTGACTAGCACAGATACGCAGTATTTT
-	TRBV21-1	TRBJ1-1	-	CASSKRSRVSAEAFF	TGTGCCAGCAGCAAAAGGAGCAGGGTCTCGGCTGAAGCTTTCTTT
-	TRBV5-1	TRBJ2-7	-	CASGAPEGNEQYF	TGCGCCAGCGGGGCCCCCGAGGGGAACGAGCAGTACTTC
-	TRBV5-1	TRBJ2-2	-	CASTQGRETNTGELFF	TGCGCCAGCACCCAGGGGCGGGAGACGAACACCGGGGAGCTGTTTTTT
-	TRBV5-8	TRBJ1-4	TRBD1	CASSKGDRNYNEKLFF	TGTGCCAGCAGCAAAGGGGACAGGAATTATAATGAAAAACTGTTTTTT
-	TRBV27	TRBJ2-7	TRBD2	CASSLRGRGAYEQYF	TGTGCCAGCAGTTTAAGAGGCCGGGGGGCCTACGAGCAGTACTTC
-	TRBV29-1	TRBJ2-6	-	CSVVGSGANVLTF	TGCAGCGTTGTAGGGTCTGGGGCCAACGTCCTGACTTTC
few	TRBV18	TRBJ1-4	-	CASSPPGEKLFF	TGTGCCAGCTCACCACCGGGGGAAAAACTGTTTTTT
-	TRBV18	TRBJ2-3	-	CASSHSAPTDTQYF	TGTGCCAGCTCACACTCCGCACCGACAGATACGCAGTATTTT
-	TRBV7-3	TRBJ2-5	-	CASSSTPTTRETQYF	TGTGCCAGCAGCTCTACCCCCACTACTAGAGAGACCCAGTACTTC
-	TRBV27	TRBJ2-3	-	CASSLNRAADTQYF	TGTGCCAGCAGTTTGAACAGGGCGGCAGATACGCAGTATTTT
-	TRBV5-4	TRBJ2-2	TRBD1	CASSLAGQVNTGELFF	TGTGCCAGCAGCTTGGCAGGACAGGTTAACACCGGGGAGCTGTTTTTT